This is a list of T cell receptor beta chains from one sample in a study of T cell responses to AZD1222 COVID-19 vaccine. The table came from immunoSEQ multiplex PCR; TCRdb's copy has only in-frame clones and leaves some out. The sample includes about 86,000 clones, 70% to 80% of them seen just once. The sample consisted of peripheral blood, taken on day 0 of AZD1222 vaccination. Receptor source: an adult in good health. Both conserved end residues are part of each CDR3. A D gene is named only where the DNA matches it firmly. Clone size is stated in some rows and not others, as once, few, many or a class when expanded.

v_gene: TRBV7-8; len: 15; abundance: -; j_gene: TRBJ1-1; d_gene: -; CDR3nt: TGTGCCAGCAGCTTAGGCTTGACGGAGAACACTGAAGCTTTCTTT; CDR3aa: CASSLGLTENTEAFF
v_gene: TRBV5-5; len: 16; abundance: -; j_gene: TRBJ1-3; d_gene: TRBD1; CDR3nt: TGTGCCAGCAGCTGGGGACAGACCCTCTCTGGAAACACCATATATTTT; CDR3aa: CASSWGQTLSGNTIYF
v_gene: TRBV14; len: 12; abundance: few; j_gene: TRBJ1-2; d_gene: -; CDR3nt: TGTGCCAGCAGCCGACAGAACTATGGCTACACCTTC; CDR3aa: CASSRQNYGYTF
v_gene: TRBV11-2; len: 14; abundance: -; j_gene: TRBJ2-1; d_gene: TRBD1; CDR3nt: TGTGCCAGCAGCTCCACGACAGGGGGCAATGAGCAGTTCTTC; CDR3aa: CASSSTTGGNEQFF
v_gene: TRBV20-1; len: 18; abundance: -; j_gene: TRBJ1-5; d_gene: -; CDR3nt: TGCAGTGCTAGTTCGATACTGCTACAGGGTACGGGCAATCAGCCCCAGCATTTT; CDR3aa: CSASSILLQGTGNQPQHF
v_gene: TRBV11-2; len: 14; abundance: -; j_gene: TRBJ2-1; d_gene: TRBD2; CDR3nt: TGTGCCAGCAGCGTAGGACTAGCGGGCTATGAGCAGTTCTTC; CDR3aa: CASSVGLAGYEQFF
v_gene: TRBV7-6; len: 15; abundance: -; j_gene: TRBJ2-1; d_gene: TRBD2; CDR3nt: TGTGCCAGCAGCTTTCTAGCGGGAGAAAACAATGAGCAGTTCTTC; CDR3aa: CASSFLAGENNEQFF
v_gene: TRBV10-1; len: 15; abundance: -; j_gene: TRBJ2-3; d_gene: TRBD2; CDR3nt: TGCGCCAGCAGTGTAGATAGCGGGAGCACAGATACGCAGTATTTT; CDR3aa: CASSVDSGSTDTQYF
v_gene: TRBV11-2; len: 16; abundance: -; j_gene: TRBJ1-4; d_gene: TRBD1; CDR3nt: TGTGCCAGCAGCCGGGGTGACAGGGGGTCGGGGGAAAAACTGTTTTTT; CDR3aa: CASSRGDRGSGEKLFF
v_gene: TRBV10-3; len: 13; abundance: -; j_gene: TRBJ2-7; d_gene: TRBD1; CDR3nt: TGTGCCATCAAGCCTGGACAGGGGACCGAGCAGTACTTC; CDR3aa: CAIKPGQGTEQYF
v_gene: TRBV7-2; len: 14; abundance: -; j_gene: TRBJ2-7; d_gene: TRBD1; CDR3nt: TGTGCCAGCAGCACCCGGGACAGCTCCTACGAGCAGTACTTC; CDR3aa: CASSTRDSSYEQYF
v_gene: TRBV7-9; len: 16; abundance: -; j_gene: TRBJ2-5; d_gene: TRBD1; CDR3nt: TGTGCCAGCAGCTCCTACAGGGGGCCATTCCAAGAGACCCAGTACTTC; CDR3aa: CASSSYRGPFQETQYF
v_gene: TRBV20-1; len: 11; abundance: -; j_gene: TRBJ2-5; d_gene: -; CDR3nt: TGCAGTGCTGTTAAGCAAGAGACCCAGTACTTC; CDR3aa: CSAVKQETQYF
v_gene: TRBV19; len: 19; abundance: few; j_gene: TRBJ2-1; d_gene: -; CDR3nt: TGTGCCAGTAGTATAGTATCCGGGACGTTAGCGAGCTCCTACAATGAGCAGTTCTTC; CDR3aa: CASSIVSGTLASSYNEQFF
v_gene: TRBV30; len: 14; abundance: -; j_gene: TRBJ2-3; d_gene: -; CDR3nt: TGTGCCTGGTTAGAGGGGTTTAGCACAGATACGCAGTATTTT; CDR3aa: CAWLEGFSTDTQYF
v_gene: TRBV10-3; len: 13; abundance: -; j_gene: TRBJ1-4; d_gene: -; CDR3nt: TGTGCCATCAGTGAGTCGTCAAACGAAAAACTGTTTTTT; CDR3aa: CAISESSNEKLFF
v_gene: TRBV7-2; len: 16; abundance: -; j_gene: TRBJ2-7; d_gene: TRBD2; CDR3nt: TGTGCCAGCAGCTTAGGGACTAGCGGGAGCTCCTACGAGCAGTACTTC; CDR3aa: CASSLGTSGSSYEQYF
v_gene: TRBV30; len: 12; abundance: -; j_gene: TRBJ2-7; d_gene: -; CDR3nt: TGTGCCTGGAGTCAGTCAAGAGGCGAGCAGTACTTC; CDR3aa: CAWSQSRGEQYF
v_gene: TRBV5-1; len: 13; abundance: once; j_gene: TRBJ1-5; d_gene: -; CDR3nt: TGCGCCAGCAGCTTGAATAGCAATCAGCCCCAGCATTTT; CDR3aa: CASSLNSNQPQHF
v_gene: TRBV5-4; len: 16; abundance: -; j_gene: TRBJ2-1; d_gene: TRBD1; CDR3nt: TGTGCCAGCAGCTCCCGGTCGGGACAGGATACCGATGAGCAGTTCTTC; CDR3aa: CASSSRSGQDTDEQFF
v_gene: TRBV15; len: 14; abundance: -; j_gene: TRBJ2-7; d_gene: -; CDR3nt: TGTGCCACCAGCAGAGATCTAGCAGCCTACGAGCAGTACTTC; CDR3aa: CATSRDLAAYEQYF
v_gene: TRBV5-6; len: 14; abundance: -; j_gene: TRBJ2-1; d_gene: -; CDR3nt: TGTGCCAGCAGCTTCCTGACAGGCTACAATGAGCAGTTCTTC; CDR3aa: CASSFLTGYNEQFF
v_gene: TRBV7-8; len: 13; abundance: -; j_gene: TRBJ1-1; d_gene: -; CDR3nt: TGTGCCAGCAGCCTGACAGAGAACACTGAAGCTTTCTTT; CDR3aa: CASSLTENTEAFF
v_gene: TRBV29-1; len: 13; abundance: -; j_gene: TRBJ2-7; d_gene: TRBD1; CDR3nt: TGCAGCGTTGCACAGGGGGCTATCTACGAGCAGTACTTC; CDR3aa: CSVAQGAIYEQYF
v_gene: TRBV29-1; len: 12; abundance: once; j_gene: TRBJ2-1; d_gene: -; CDR3nt: TGCAGCGTTGAATCTGGGGGCCCTGAGCAGTTCTTC; CDR3aa: CSVESGGPEQFF
v_gene: TRBV2; len: 15; abundance: few; j_gene: TRBJ2-3; d_gene: TRBD2; CDR3nt: TGTGCCAGCAGTGAATACCTAGCGGGGGAAGATACGCAGTATTTT; CDR3aa: CASSEYLAGEDTQYF
v_gene: TRBV4-2; len: 16; abundance: -; j_gene: TRBJ2-3; d_gene: TRBD2; CDR3nt: TGTGCCAGCAGCCAAGAGGGCGGGAGAGGCACAGATACGCAGTATTTT; CDR3aa: CASSQEGGRGTDTQYF
v_gene: TRBV5-1; len: 14; abundance: -; j_gene: TRBJ1-1; d_gene: TRBD1; CDR3nt: TGCGCCAGCAGCGGGACAGGGGGCGGGACTGAAGCTTTCTTT; CDR3aa: CASSGTGGGTEAFF
v_gene: TRBV5-1; len: 16; abundance: -; j_gene: TRBJ1-1; d_gene: -; CDR3nt: TGCGCCAGCAGCTTATACCCGGGGCTACGGAACACTGAAGCTTTCTTT; CDR3aa: CASSLYPGLRNTEAFF
v_gene: TRBV4-1; len: 14; abundance: few; j_gene: TRBJ1-2; d_gene: -; CDR3nt: TGCGCCAGCAGCCAAGAACCGGCAGGGATTGGCTACACCTTC; CDR3aa: CASSQEPAGIGYTF
v_gene: TRBV5-1; len: 15; abundance: -; j_gene: TRBJ1-3; d_gene: -; CDR3nt: TGCGCCAGCAGCTTGACTCCAGGGACTGGAAACACCATATATTTT; CDR3aa: CASSLTPGTGNTIYF
v_gene: TRBV19; len: 16; abundance: -; j_gene: TRBJ2-1; d_gene: -; CDR3nt: TGTGCCAGTAGTCATAGGCTCTCTTGGGGTCACAATGAGCAGTTCTTC; CDR3aa: CASSHRLSWGHNEQFF
v_gene: TRBV10-3; len: 14; abundance: -; j_gene: TRBJ1-5; d_gene: -; CDR3nt: TGTGCCATCAGTGAGCCGGGGGGCAATCAGCCCCAGCATTTT; CDR3aa: CAISEPGGNQPQHF
v_gene: TRBV28; len: 15; abundance: -; j_gene: TRBJ1-5; d_gene: -; CDR3nt: TGTGCCAGCACCACTCCGACTGCCGGTACTCAGCCCCAGCATTTT; CDR3aa: CASTTPTAGTQPQHF